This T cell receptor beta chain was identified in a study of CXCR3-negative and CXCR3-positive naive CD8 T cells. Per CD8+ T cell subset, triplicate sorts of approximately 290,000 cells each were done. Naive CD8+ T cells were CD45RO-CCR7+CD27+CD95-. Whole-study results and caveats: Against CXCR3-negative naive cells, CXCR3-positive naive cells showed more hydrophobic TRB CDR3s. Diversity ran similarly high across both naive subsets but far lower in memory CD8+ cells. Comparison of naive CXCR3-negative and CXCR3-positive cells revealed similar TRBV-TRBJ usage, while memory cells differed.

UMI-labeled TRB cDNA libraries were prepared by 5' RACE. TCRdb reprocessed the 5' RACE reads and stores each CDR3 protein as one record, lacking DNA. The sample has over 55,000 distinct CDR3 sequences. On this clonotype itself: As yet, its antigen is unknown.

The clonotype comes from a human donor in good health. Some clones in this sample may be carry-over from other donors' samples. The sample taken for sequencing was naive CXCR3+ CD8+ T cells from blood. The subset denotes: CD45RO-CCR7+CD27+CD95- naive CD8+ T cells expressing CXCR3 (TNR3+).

The CDR3 loop reads CSVTPTGTTQETQYF. The rearrangement links TRBV29-1 to TRBJ2-5; TCRdb selects TRBD1, and the lack of DNA leaves this call unchecked. Germline loops: CDR1 SQVTM, CDR2 ANQGSEA. The CDR3 runs 15 residues.